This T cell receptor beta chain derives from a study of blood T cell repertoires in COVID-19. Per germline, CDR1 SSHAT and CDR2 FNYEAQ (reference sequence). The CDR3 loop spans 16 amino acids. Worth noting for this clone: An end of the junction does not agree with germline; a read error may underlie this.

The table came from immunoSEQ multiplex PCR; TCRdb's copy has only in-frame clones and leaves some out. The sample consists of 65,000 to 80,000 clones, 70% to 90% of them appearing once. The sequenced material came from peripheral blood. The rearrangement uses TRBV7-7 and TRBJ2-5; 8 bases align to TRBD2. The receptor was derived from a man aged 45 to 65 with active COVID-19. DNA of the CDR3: TGTGCTAGCAGCTTAGGAGTCGGGGGGGTTCGGGAGACCCAGTACTTC. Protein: CASSLGVGGVRETQYF.